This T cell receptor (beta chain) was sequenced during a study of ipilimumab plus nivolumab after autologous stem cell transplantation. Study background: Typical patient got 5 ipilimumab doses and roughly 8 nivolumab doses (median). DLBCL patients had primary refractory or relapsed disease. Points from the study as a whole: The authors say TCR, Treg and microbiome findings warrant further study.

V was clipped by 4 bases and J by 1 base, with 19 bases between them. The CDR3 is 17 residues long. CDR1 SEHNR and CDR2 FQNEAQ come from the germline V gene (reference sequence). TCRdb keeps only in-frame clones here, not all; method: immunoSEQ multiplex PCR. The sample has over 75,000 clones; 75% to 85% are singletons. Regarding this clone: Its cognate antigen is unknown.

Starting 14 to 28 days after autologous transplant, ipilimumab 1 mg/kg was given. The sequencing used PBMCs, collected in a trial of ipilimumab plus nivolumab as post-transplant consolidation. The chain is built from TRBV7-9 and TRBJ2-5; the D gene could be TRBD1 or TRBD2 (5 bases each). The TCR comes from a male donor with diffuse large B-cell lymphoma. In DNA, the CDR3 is TGTGCCAGCAGCTCGTTCGGGTGGGGGACCACCCAAGAGACCCAGTACTTC. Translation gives CASSSFGWGTTQETQYF.